The clone carrying this T cell receptor beta chain was counted a single time. The data belong to a study of blood T cell repertoires in COVID-19. The overall study: COVID-19 samples, acute and convalescent, were from the United States, Italy and Spain. Sample material is recorded as cDNA or gDNA derived from T cells, B-cell-depleted T cells, or PBMCs.

As handled by the study authors: Reference gene primers were amplified, and this amplification served to estimate nucleated cell counts. Assay: immunoSEQ multiplex PCR; the TCRdb copy retains only in-frame clones and omits some. V, J and clone size are taken as reported in that table, and D and trimming were inferred from the DNA itself. The sample contains about 75,000 clones, around 90% of which appear only once. Sequenced material: peripheral blood. The sequence was collected from a human donor in a cohort sampled during active COVID-19.

The CDR3 sequence: CATSDSGTANYEQYF. The CDR3 coding sequence is TGTGCCACCAGTGATTCCGGGACAGCCAACTACGAGCAGTACTTC. The chain employs TRBV24-1 and TRBJ2-7; TRBD1 agrees at 7 bases. Germline values: CDR1 KGHDR, CDR2 SFDVKD. This CDR3 contains 15 residues. The V gene end was trimmed by 2 bases and the J gene end by 3 bases; junction bases not matched to a gene: 6.